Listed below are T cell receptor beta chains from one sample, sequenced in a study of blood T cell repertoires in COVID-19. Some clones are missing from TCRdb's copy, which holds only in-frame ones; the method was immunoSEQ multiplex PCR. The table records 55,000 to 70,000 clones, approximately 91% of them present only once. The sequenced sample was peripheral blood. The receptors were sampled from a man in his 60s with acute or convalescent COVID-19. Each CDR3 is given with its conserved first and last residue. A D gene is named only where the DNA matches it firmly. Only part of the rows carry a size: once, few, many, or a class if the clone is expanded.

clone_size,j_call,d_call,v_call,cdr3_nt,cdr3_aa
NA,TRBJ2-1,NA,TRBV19,TGTGCCAGTAGTCACCGGCGGGACTATGAGCAGTTCTTC,CASSHRRDYEQFF
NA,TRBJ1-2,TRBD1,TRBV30,TGTGCCTGGACCCCATACAGGGGTGGCTACACCTTC,CAWTPYRGGYTF
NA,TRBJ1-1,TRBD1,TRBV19,TGTGCCAGTAGTATAGTAGGACAGGCCAAACTTTACACTGAAGCTTTCTTT,CASSIVGQAKLYTEAFF
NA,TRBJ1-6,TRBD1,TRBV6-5,TGTGCCAGCAGTACCGGGACAGATAATTCACCCCTCCACTTT,CASSTGTDNSPLHF
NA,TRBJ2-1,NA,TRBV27,TGTGCCAGCAGTTTTCTGGAGGGCAATGAGCAGTTCTTC,CASSFLEGNEQFF
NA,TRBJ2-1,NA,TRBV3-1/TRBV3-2,TGTGCCAGCAGCCAAGATCGGTACAATGAGCAGTTCTTC,CASSQDRYNEQFF
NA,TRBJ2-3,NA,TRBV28,TGTGCCAGCGCAAACCTGGACAGAAACACAGATACGCAGTATTTT,CASANLDRNTDTQYF
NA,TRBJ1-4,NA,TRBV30,TGTGCCTGGAGGGTCAGGCAGGGCGATGAAAAACTGTTTTTT,CAWRVRQGDEKLFF
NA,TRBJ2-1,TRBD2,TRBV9,TGTGCCAGCAGCGTAGAGGCGGGAGGGACCTGGGATGAGCAGTTCTTC,CASSVEAGGTWDEQFF
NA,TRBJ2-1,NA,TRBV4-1,TGCGCCAGCAGCCAACCAGGGGATGACTACAATGAGCAGTTCTTC,CASSQPGDDYNEQFF
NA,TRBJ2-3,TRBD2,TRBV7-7,TGTGCTAGCAGCTTAGGTCCCGGATCGGGAGGAGATACGCAGTATTTT,CASSLGPGSGGDTQYF
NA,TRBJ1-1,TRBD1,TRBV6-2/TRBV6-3,TGTGCCAGCAGTGACTTGGGACAGCCACTGAACACTGAAGCTTTCTTT,CASSDLGQPLNTEAFF
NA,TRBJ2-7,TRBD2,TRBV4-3,TGCGCCAGCAGCCAAGATCGGCTAGCGGGGTCCTACGAGCAGTACTTC,CASSQDRLAGSYEQYF
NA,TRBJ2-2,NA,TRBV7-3,TGTGCCAGCAGCGTAGCGGCTGGGACGCGAACCGGGGAGCTGTTTTTT,CASSVAAGTRTGELFF
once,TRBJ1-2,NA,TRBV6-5,TGTGCCAGCAGTTACTCCCAGGGCTCCCTGGAGGGCTACACCTTC,CASSYSQGSLEGYTF
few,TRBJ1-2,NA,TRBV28,TGTGCCAGCAGTACGACACGTGGCTACACCTTC,CASSTTRGYTF
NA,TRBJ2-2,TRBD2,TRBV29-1,TGCAGCGTGACGCTAGGGCCGGGGGGCACCGGGGAGCTGTTTTTT,CSVTLGPGGTGELFF
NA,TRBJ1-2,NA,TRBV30,TGTGCCTGGAGTGGTTCAAGGGAGGGCTACACCTTC,CAWSGSREGYTF
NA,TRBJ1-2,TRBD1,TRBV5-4,TGTGCCAGCAGCCCCTGGACAGGGGCAGATACCTTC,CASSPWTGADTF
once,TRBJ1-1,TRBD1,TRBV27,TGTGCCAGCAGTCCCTGGACAGGGGGGGACACTGAAGCTTTCTTT,CASSPWTGGDTEAFF
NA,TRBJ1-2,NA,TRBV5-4,TGTGCCAGCAGATCCGCGGGAGAGTTAAGGGACGTCTATGGCTACACCTTC,CASRSAGELRDVYGYTF
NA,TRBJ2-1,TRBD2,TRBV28,TGTGCCAGCAGTTTAAATAGCGGGAGAAAGAATGAGCAGTTCTTC,CASSLNSGRKNEQFF
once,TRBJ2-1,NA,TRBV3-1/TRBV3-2,TGTGCCAGCAGCCAAGATTCCCGGAATGAGCAGTTCTTC,CASSQDSRNEQFF
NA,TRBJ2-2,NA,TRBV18,TGTGCCAGCTCACCCCTGTCGGGGGCGAACACCGGGGAGCTGTTTTTT,CASSPLSGANTGELFF
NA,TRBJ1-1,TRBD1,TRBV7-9,TGTGCCAGCAGCCAAACAACACTAACAGGGGAAGCTGAAGCTTTCTTT,CASSQTTLTGEAEAFF
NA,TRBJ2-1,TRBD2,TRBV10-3,TGTGCCATCAGTGGCCCGGGTAATAGCGGGAGGAGCTCCTACAATGAGCAGTTCTTC,CAISGPGNSGRSSYNEQFF
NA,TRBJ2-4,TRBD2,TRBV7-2,TGTGCCAGCAGCCTGGGGGGGGTAGACATTCAGTACTTC,CASSLGGVDIQYF
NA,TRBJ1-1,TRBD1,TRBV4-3,TGCGCCAGCAGCCCGAATCGACAGGGAACGAACACTGAAGCTTTCTTT,CASSPNRQGTNTEAFF
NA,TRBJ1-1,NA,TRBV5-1,TGCGCCAGCAGCTTCGACAGAGAAGCTTTCTTT,CASSFDREAFF
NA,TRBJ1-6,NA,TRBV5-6,TGTGCCAGCAGCCCAGGGGACGGACAACCTAATTCACCCCTCCACTTT,CASSPGDGQPNSPLHF
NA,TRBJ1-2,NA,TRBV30,TGTGCCTGGAGGGAGGTACCCTCTGGCTACACCTTC,CAWREVPSGYTF
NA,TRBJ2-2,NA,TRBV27,TGTGCCAGCAGTTCACAGGGTCACGGGGAGCTGTTTTTT,CASSSQGHGELFF
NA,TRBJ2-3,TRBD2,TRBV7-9,TGTGCCAGCAGCTTGTTCGGGGGGGCTGATACGCAGTATTTT,CASSLFGGADTQYF
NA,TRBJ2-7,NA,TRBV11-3,TGTGCCAGCAGCTTAGAACAGAAGACGAGAACCTACGAGCAGTACTTC,CASSLEQKTRTYEQYF
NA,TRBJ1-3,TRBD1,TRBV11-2,TGTGCCAGCAGTTCGGGACAGGCCAACCGAAACACCATATATTTT,CASSSGQANRNTIYF
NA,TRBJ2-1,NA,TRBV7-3,TGTGCCAGCAGCTTAAACAGGAATGGCAATGAGCAGTTCTTC,CASSLNRNGNEQFF
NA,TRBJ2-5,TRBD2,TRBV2,TGTGCCAGCAGTCGGGGAGCGGGAGCCCTCGGAGCCCAGTACTTC,CASSRGAGALGAQYF
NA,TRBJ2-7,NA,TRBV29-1,TGCAACGCAGAGCCGACAGGGAGGCCCCACGAGCAGTACTTC,CNAEPTGRPHEQYF
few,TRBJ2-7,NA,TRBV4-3,TGCGCCAGCGGCCCAGGTGGCAGCTCCTACGAGCAGTACTTC,CASGPGGSSYEQYF
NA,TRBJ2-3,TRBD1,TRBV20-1,TGCAGTGCTGGTGACCGGGACAGGGTTGAAGATACGCAGTATTTT,CSAGDRDRVEDTQYF
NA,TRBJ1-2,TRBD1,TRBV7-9,TGTGCCAGCAGCTTAGAAGGGGACAGGAACTATGGCTACACCTTC,CASSLEGDRNYGYTF
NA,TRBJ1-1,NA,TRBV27,TGTGCCAGCAGTGCCCTTACAGGGTGGAGCACTGAAGCTTTCTTT,CASSALTGWSTEAFF
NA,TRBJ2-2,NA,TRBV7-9,TGTGCCAGCAGCTCTTATGGGGGAGGAACCGGGGAGCTGTTTTTT,CASSSYGGGTGELFF
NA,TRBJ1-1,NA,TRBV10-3,TGTGCCATCAGTGTTGGGGGCAAGAACACTGAAGCTTTCTTT,CAISVGGKNTEAFF
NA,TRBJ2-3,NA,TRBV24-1,TGTGCCACCAGCCTCGGAGCGCCAGATACGCAGTATTTT,CATSLGAPDTQYF
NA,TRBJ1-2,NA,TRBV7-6,TGTGCCAGCAGCTTAGCAAACGGGGGTGGCTACACCTTC,CASSLANGGGYTF
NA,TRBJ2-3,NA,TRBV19,TGTGCCAGTAGTCCCCCTGGGAGGATCACAGATACGCAGTATTTT,CASSPPGRITDTQYF
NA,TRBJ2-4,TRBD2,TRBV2,TGTGCCAGCAGTGACGCTAGCGGAGCCAAAAACATTCAGTACTTC,CASSDASGAKNIQYF
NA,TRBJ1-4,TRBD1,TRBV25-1,TGTGCCAGCAGTGAAAGCCCCCCACAGGGGGGAAAACTGTTTTTT,CASSESPPQGGKLFF
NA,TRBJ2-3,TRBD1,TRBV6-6,TGTGCCAGCAGTTTCGCGGGACAGGGGGCGAATACGCAGTATTTT,CASSFAGQGANTQYF
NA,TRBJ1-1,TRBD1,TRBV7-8,TGTGCCAGCAGCTCGGGACAGATCCGTTGGGTCGCTGAAGCTTTCTTT,CASSSGQIRWVAEAFF
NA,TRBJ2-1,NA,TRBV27,TGTGCCAGCACTCAAACGGCGGGGGCAGGTGAGCAGTTCTTC,CASTQTAGAGEQFF
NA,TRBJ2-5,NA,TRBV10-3,TGTGCCATCAGTGAGTCGGAGGTTATCGGGACCCAGTACTTC,CAISESEVIGTQYF
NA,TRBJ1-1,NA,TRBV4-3,TGCGCCAGCAGCCAAGATATTTCAGGGTTGATCTCTGAAGCTTTCTTT,CASSQDISGLISEAFF